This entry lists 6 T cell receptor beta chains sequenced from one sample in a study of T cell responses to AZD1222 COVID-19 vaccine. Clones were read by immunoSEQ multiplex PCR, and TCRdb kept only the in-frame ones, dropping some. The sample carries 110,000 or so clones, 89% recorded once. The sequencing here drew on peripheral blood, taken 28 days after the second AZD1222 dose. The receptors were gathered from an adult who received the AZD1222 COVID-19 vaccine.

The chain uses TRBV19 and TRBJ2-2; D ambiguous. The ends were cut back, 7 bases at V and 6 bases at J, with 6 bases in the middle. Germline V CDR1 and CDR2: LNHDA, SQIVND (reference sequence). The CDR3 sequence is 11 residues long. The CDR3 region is CASMASGELFF. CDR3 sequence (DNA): TGTGCCAGTATGGCCTCCGGGGAGCTGTTTTTT.

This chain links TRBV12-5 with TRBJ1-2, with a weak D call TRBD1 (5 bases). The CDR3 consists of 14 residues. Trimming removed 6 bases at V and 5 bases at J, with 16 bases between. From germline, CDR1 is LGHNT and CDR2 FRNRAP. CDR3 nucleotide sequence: TGTGCTAGTGGCCTCGACGGGACTGCGTATGGCTACACCTTC. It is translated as CASGLDGTAYGYTF.

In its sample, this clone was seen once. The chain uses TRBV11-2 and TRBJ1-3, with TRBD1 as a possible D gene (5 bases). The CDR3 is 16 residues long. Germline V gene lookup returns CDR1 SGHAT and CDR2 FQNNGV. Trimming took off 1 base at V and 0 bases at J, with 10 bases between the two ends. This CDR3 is CASSLVPGHSGNTIYF. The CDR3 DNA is TGTGCCAGCAGCTTAGTCCCGGGGCACTCTGGAAACACCATATATTTT.

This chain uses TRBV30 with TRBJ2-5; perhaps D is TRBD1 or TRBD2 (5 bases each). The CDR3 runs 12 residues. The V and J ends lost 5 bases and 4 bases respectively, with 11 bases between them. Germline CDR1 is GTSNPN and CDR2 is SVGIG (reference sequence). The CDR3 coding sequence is TGTGCCTGGGGGGGAGCAGTAGAGACCCAGTACTTC. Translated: CAWGGAVETQYF.

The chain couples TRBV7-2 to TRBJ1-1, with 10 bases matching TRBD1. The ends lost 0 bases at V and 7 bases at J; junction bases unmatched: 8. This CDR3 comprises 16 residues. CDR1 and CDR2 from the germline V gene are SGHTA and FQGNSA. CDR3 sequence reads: CASSLAGPGTGDEAFF. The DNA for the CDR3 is TGTGCCAGCAGCTTAGCGGGACCCGGGACAGGGGATGAAGCTTTCTTT.

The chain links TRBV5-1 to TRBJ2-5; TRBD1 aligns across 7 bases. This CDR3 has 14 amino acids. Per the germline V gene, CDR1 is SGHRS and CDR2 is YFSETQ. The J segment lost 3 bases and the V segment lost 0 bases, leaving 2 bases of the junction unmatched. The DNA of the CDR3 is TGCGCCAGCAGCTTGGGACAGGGTAAAGAGACCCAGTACTTC. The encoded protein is CASSLGQGKETQYF.